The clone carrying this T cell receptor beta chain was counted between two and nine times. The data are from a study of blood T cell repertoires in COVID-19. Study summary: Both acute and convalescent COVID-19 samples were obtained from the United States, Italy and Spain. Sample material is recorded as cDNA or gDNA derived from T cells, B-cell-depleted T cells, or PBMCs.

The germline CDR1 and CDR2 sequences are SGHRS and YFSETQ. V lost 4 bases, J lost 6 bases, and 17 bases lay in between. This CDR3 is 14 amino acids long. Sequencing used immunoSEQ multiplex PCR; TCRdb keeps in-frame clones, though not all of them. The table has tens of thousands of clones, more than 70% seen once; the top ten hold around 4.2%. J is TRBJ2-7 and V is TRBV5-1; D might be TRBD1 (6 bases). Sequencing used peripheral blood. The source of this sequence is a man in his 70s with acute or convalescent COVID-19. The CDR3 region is CASSLTNTGSEQYF. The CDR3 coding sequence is TGCGCCAGCAGCCTCACCAACACAGGGTCCGAGCAGTACTTC. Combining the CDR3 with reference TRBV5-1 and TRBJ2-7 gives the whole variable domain KAGVTQTPRYLIKTRGQQVTLSCSPISGHRSVSWYQQTPGQGLQFLFEYFSETQRNKGNFPGRFSGRQFSNSRSEMNVSTLELGDSALYLCASSLTNTGSEQYFGPGTRLTVT.